A single sample gave rise to the 4 T cell receptor beta chains below, sequenced in a study of CD8+ T cells in alopecia areata. RNA, once extracted, was reverse transcribed into cDNA for use as the sequencing template. Profiled with immunoSEQ multiplex PCR; TCRdb holds only in-frame clones, not every one. Among approximately 150,000 clones listed, 45% to 60% were seen once. Material: CD4+ T cells sorted from blood. The receptors stem from a human donor in good health.

About this clone: The sample holds other DNA sequences that translate to the same CDR3. J is TRBJ1-5 and V is TRBV2, with 8 bases lining up with TRBD1. J was trimmed by 4 bases and V by 6 bases; bases with no gene match: 2. CDR3 length: 13 amino acids. The V gene's germline CDR1 is SNHLY and CDR2 FYNNEI. CDR3 region: CASRDRVNQPQHF. The CDR3 DNA follows: TGTGCCAGCAGGGACAGGGTGAATCAGCCCCAGCATTTT.

This clone has more than one count but fewer than ten. The V gene is TRBV28, the J gene TRBJ1-1; no clear D gene. Per germline, CDR1 MDHEN and CDR2 SYDVKM. V lost 5 bases, J lost 3 bases, and 7 bases lay in between. The CDR3 is made up of 12 amino acids. CDR3 bases: TGTGCCAGCAGTACCGCGGACACTGAAGCTTTCTTT. Translating gives CASSTADTEAFF.

This chain joins TRBV5-1 and TRBJ2-1, with D unclear. Germline assignment: CDR1 SGHRS and CDR2 YFSETQ. V dropped 4 bases and J dropped 8 bases, with 13 bases sitting between them. This CDR3 has 13 amino acids. CDR3 nucleotides: TGCGCCAGCAGCCTGACGGTTTGGGATGAGCAGTTCTTC. This sequence encodes CASSLTVWDEQFF.

The rearrangement joins TRBV2 to TRBJ2-3; D is ambiguous. CDR3 length: 13 residues. The ends were cut back, 7 bases at V and 4 bases at J, with 12 bases in the middle. CDR1 is SNHLY, CDR2 FYNNEI, per germline. CDR3 nucleotides: TGTGCCAGCACAGGCCAGGAAGCAGATACGCAGTATTTT. Amino acid sequence: CASTGQEADTQYF.